This T cell receptor beta chain was captured by sequencing in a study of T cells in Graves' hyperthyroidism and ophthalmopathy. Overall study context: Once the initial diagnosis was made, peripheral blood was obtained before any treatment. Whole-study results and caveats: A median around 6 months before onset, the model predicted ophthalmopathy.

This CDR3 region has 12 residues. V lost 0 bases to trimming and J lost 8 bases, with 5 bases between them. CDR1 is SGHTS and CDR2 is YDEGEE in the germline V gene. Amplification of TCR beta CDR3 regions was performed using RNA transcripts as template. HTBI primers were employed in a first-round RT-PCR of the TCR CDR3. TCRdb redid the calling of the multiplex PCR reads with MiXCR, one entry per CDR3 protein. The sample lists more than 300,000 distinct CDR3 sequences, about a sixth seen once, with 34% in the top ten. In its sample, this clonotype was seen many times. Its antigen is undetermined. This clonotype was sampled from a woman younger than 45 with Graves' hyperthyroidism that later progressed to Graves' ophthalmopathy. What was sequenced was blood. V is TRBV5-8 and J is TRBJ1-4; possibly TRBD1 for D (5 bases). The CDR3 reads CASSLGTEKLFF. CDR3 nucleotides: TGTGCCAGCAGCTTGGGGACAGAAAAACTGTTTTTT.